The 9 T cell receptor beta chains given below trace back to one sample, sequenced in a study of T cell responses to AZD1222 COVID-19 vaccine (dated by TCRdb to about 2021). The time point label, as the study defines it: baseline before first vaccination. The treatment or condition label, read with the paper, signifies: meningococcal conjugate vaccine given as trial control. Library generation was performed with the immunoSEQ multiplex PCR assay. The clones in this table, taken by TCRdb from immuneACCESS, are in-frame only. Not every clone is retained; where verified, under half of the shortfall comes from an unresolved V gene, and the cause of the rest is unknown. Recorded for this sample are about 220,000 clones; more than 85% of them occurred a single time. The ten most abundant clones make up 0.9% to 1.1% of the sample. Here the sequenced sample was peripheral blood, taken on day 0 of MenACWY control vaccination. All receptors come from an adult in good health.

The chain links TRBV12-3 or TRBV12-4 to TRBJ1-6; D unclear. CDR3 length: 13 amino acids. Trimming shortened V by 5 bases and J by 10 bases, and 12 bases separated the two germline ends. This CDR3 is CASSRLQVSPLHF. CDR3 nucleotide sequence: TGTGCCAGCAGTCGCCTCCAGGTGTCACCCCTCCACTTT.

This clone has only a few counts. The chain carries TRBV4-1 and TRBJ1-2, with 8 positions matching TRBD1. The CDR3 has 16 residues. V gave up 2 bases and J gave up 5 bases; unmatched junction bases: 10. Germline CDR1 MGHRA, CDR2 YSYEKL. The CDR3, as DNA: TGCGCCAGCAGCCAACCCGGACAGGGCACTCGGTATGGCTACACCTTC. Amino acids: CASSQPGQGTRYGYTF.

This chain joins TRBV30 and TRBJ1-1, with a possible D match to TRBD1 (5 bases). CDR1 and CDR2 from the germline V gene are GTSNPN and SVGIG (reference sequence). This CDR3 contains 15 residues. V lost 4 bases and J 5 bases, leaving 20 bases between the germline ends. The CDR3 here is CAWTSLGTPETEAFF. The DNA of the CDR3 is TGTGCCTGGACCTCCCTAGGGACGCCAGAAACTGAAGCTTTCTTT.

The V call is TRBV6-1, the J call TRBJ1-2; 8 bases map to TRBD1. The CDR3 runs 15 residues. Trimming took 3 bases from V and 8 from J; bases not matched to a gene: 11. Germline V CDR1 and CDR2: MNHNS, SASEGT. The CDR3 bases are TGTGCCAGCAGTGAGCGAGGGCAGGGGGCTCGAGGCTACACCTTC. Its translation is CASSERGQGARGYTF.

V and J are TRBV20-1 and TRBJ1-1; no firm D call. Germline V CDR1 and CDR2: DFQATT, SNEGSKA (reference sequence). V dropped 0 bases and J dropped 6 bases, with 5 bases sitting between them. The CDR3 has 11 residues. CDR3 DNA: TGCAGTGCTAGAGATGAACCTGAAGCTTTCTTT. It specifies CSARDEPEAFF.

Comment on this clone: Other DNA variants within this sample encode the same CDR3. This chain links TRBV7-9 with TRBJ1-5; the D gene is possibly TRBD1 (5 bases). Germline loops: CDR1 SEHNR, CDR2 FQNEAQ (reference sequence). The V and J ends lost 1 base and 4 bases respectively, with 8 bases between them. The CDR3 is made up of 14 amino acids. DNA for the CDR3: TGTGCCAGCAGCTTAGGGCAGGGTAATCAGCCCCAGCATTTT. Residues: CASSLGQGNQPQHF.

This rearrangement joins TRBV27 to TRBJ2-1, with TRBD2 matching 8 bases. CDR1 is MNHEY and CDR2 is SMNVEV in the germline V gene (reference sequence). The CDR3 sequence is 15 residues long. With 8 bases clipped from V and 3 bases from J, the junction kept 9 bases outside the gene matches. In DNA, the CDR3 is TGTGCCAGCCCTCTGGGGACTAGACACTACAATGAGCAGTTCTTC. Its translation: CASPLGTRHYNEQFF.

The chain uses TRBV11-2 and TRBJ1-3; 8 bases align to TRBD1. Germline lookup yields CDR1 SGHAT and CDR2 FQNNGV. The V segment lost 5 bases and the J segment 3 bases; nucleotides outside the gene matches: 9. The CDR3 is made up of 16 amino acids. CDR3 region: CASSPGTGRFGNTIYF. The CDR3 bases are TGTGCCAGCAGCCCTGGGACAGGCCGGTTTGGAAACACCATATATTTT.

This chain's CDR3 is CASSGRGSLANEKLFF. In DNA form, the CDR3 reads TGTGCCAGCAGTGGGCGGGGGAGCTTAGCTAATGAAAAACTGTTTTTT. This chain links TRBV6-6 with TRBJ1-4; maybe TRBD1 (5 bases). The CDR3 runs 16 residues. Germline loops: CDR1 MNHNY, CDR2 SVGAGI (reference sequence). V lost 5 bases and J lost 3, with 16 bases in between.